The clone carrying this T cell receptor (beta chain) has ten or more counts. Its antigen is not known. TCRdb used MiXCR to reprocess the 5' RACE reads, holding one entry per CDR3 protein. The repertoire consists of about 160,000 distinct CDR3 sequences, with around 16% occurring once and the leading ten covering approximately 7.8%. The data originate from a study of CD8 T cells in ankylosing spondylitis. Broader study findings: About 8 highly homologous variants made up a TCR beta motif that seemed to typify ankylosing spondylitis blood. There was reportedly significant enrichment of clones that were disease-linked in matched ankylosing spondylitis synovial fluid.

With V trimmed by 10 bases and J by 1 base, 13 bases remained unmatched. The length of the CDR3 is 16 residues. The TCR was taken from a male donor with ankylosing spondylitis or in good health (not recorded which). The chain carries TRBV12-3 or TRBV12-4 and TRBJ2-3; 8 bases are a match to TRBD2. The sample comprised blood, either unsorted or a sorted T cell fraction (not recorded which). The CDR3 nucleotides are TGTGCCATCCTCCTCTCCGGGAGGGGGGGCACAGATACGCAGTATTTT. Its translation: CAILLSGRGGTDTQYF.